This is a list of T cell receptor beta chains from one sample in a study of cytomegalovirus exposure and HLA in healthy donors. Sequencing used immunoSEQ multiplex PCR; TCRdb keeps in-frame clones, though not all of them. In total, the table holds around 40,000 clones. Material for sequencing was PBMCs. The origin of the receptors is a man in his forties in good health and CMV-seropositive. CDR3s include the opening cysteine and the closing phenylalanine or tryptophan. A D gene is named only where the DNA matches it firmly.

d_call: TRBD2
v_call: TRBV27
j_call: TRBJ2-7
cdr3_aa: CASSLYSGTSIYEQYF
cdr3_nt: TGTGCCAGCAGTTTATACTCCGGGACTAGCATATACGAGCAGTACTTC

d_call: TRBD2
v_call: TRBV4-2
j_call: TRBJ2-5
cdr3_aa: CASSQESGLAGRETQYF
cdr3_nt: TGTGCCAGCAGCCAAGAATCCGGACTAGCGGGAAGGGAGACCCAGTACTTC

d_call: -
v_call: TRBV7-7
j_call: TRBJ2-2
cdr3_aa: CASSLDYTGELFF
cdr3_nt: TGTGCTAGCAGCCTAGACTACACCGGGGAGCTGTTTTTT

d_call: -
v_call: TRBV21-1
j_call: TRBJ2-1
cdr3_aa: CASSSRESGMGDEQFF
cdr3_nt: TGTGCCAGCAGCAGCCGGGAGTCCGGGATGGGGGATGAGCAGTTCTTC

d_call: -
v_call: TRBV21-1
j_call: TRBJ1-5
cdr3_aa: CASSRLRTGLHQPQHF
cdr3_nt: TGTGCCAGCAGCAGGCTAAGAACGGGACTCCATCAGCCCCAGCATTTT

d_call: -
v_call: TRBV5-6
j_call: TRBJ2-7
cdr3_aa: CASSFAGPGEQYF
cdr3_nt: TGTGCCAGCAGCTTCGCGGGTCCGGGCGAGCAGTACTTC

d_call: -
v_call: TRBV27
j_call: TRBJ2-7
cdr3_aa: CASSPRDEQYF
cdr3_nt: TGTGCCAGCAGTCCCAGGGACGAGCAGTACTTC

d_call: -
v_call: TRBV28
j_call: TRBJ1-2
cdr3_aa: CASTPRGALGYTF
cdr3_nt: TGTGCCAGCACCCCTCGGGGGGCGCTGGGCTACACCTTC

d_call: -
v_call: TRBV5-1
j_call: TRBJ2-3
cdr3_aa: CASSIGLTGTDTQYF
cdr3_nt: TGCGCCAGCAGCATCGGCCTGACTGGCACAGATACGCAGTATTTT

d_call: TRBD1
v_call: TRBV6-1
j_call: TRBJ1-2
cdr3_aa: CASSGSQGADYGYTF
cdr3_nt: TGTGCCAGCAGTGGGTCACAGGGGGCGGATTATGGCTACACCTTC

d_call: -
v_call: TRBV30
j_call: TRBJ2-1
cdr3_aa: CAWGNRSEQFF
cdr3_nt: TGTGCCTGGGGCAACCGGAGTGAGCAGTTCTTC

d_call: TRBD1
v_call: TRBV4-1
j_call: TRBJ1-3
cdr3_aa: CASSPRDREPGNTIYF
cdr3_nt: TGCGCCAGCAGTCCCCGGGACAGGGAACCTGGAAACACCATATATTTT

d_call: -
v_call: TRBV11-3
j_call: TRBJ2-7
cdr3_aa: CASSLRSGDEQYF
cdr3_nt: TGTGCCAGCAGCTTAAGGTCGGGGGACGAGCAGTACTTC

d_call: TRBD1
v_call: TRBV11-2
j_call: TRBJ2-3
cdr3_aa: CASSLWTGKSDTQYF
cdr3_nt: TGTGCCAGCAGCTTGTGGACAGGGAAGTCAGATACGCAGTATTTT

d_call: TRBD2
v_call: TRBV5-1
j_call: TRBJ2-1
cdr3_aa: CASSPGGTDNNEQFF
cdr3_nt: TGCGCCAGCAGCCCGGGAGGGACCGACAACAATGAGCAGTTCTTC

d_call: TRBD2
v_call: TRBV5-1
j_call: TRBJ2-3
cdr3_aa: CASSLGSGLAGTDTQYF
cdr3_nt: TGCGCCAGCAGCTTGGGAAGCGGGCTAGCGGGCACAGATACGCAGTATTTT

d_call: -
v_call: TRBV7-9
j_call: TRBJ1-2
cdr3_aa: CASSAGSPRDYGYTF
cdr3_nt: TGTGCCAGCAGCGCAGGAAGCCCAAGAGACTATGGCTACACCTTC

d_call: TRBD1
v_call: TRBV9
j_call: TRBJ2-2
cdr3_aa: CASSGRDSGELFF
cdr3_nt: TGTGCCAGCAGCGGAAGGGACAGCGGGGAGCTGTTTTTT

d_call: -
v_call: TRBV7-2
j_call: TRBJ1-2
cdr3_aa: CASSPRLGSYGYTF
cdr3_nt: TGTGCCAGCAGCCCCCGTCTAGGGAGCTATGGCTACACCTTC

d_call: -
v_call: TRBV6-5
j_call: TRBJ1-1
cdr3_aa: CASSYGGLNTEAFF
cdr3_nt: TGTGCCAGCAGTTACGGGGGGTTGAACACTGAAGCTTTCTTT

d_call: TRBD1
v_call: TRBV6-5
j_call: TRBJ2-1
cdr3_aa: CASSSTGTAYNEQFF
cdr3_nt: TGTGCCAGCAGTTCTACCGGGACAGCATACAATGAGCAGTTCTTC

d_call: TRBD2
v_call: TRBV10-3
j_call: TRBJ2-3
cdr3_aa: CASRTSGRLGTDTQYF
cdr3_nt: TGTGCCAGCCGGACTAGCGGGAGGTTGGGCACAGATACGCAGTATTTT

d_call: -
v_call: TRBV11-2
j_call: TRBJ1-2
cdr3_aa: CASSHGQLYGYTF
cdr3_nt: TGTGCCAGCAGCCACGGACAGTTATATGGCTACACCTTC

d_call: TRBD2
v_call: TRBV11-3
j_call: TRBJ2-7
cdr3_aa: CASSPRGSGSTYEQYF
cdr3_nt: TGTGCCAGCAGCCCTCGGGGGAGCGGGAGTACCTACGAGCAGTACTTC

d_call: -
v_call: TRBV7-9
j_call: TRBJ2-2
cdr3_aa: CASSAGTPNTGELFF
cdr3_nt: TGTGCCAGCAGCGCCGGGACTCCGAACACCGGGGAGCTGTTTTTT

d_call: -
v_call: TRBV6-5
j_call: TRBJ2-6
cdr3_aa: CASRIGSSGANVLTF
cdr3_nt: TGTGCCAGTCGGATTGGGAGCTCTGGGGCCAACGTCCTGACTTTC

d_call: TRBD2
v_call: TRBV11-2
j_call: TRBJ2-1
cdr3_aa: CASSLAVEAGGHEQFF
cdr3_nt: TGTGCCAGCAGCTTGGCCGTGGAAGCGGGAGGCCATGAGCAGTTCTTC

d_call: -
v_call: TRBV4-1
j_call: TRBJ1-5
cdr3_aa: CASSQQTSGSNQPQHF
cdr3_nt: TGCGCCAGCAGCCAACAAACCTCGGGTAGCAATCAGCCCCAGCATTTT

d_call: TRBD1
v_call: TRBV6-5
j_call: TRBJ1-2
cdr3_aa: CASSYYDRGDYGYTF
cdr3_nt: TGTGCCAGCAGTTACTATGACAGGGGGGACTATGGCTACACCTTC

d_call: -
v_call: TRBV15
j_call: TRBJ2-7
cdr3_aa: CATSRDGAGEQYF
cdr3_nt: TGTGCCACCAGCAGGGATGGGGCAGGCGAGCAGTACTTC

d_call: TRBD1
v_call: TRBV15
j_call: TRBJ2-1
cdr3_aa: CATGTGGNNEQFF
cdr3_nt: TGTGCCACCGGGACAGGGGGGAACAATGAGCAGTTCTTC

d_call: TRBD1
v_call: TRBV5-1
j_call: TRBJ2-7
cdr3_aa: CASSLDRGAGYEQYF
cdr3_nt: TGCGCCAGCAGCTTGGACAGGGGAGCAGGGTACGAGCAGTACTTC

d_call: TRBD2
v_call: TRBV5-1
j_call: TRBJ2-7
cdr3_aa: CASSSPGLAGAHEQYF
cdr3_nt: TGCGCCAGCAGCTCGCCCGGACTAGCGGGGGCCCACGAGCAGTACTTC

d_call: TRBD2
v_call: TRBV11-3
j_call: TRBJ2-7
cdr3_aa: CASSFDSSGMYEQYF
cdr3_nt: TGTGCCAGCAGCTTTGATTCCAGCGGGATGTACGAGCAGTACTTC

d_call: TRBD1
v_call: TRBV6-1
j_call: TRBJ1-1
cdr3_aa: CASSRAQGGVNEAFF
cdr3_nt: TGTGCCAGCAGTCGTGCTCAAGGGGGCGTAAATGAAGCTTTCTTT

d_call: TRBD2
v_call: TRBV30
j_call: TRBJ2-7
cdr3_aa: CASTGLAGEFYEQYF
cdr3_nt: TGTGCCTCGACTGGACTAGCGGGAGAATTCTACGAGCAGTACTTC

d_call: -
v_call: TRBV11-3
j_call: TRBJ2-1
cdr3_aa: CASSHIGGLNEQFF
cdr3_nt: TGTGCCAGCAGCCATATCGGGGGGCTCAATGAGCAGTTCTTC

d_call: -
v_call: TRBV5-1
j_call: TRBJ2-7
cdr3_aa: CASSPQDYGVHEQYF
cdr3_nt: TGCGCCAGCAGCCCACAGGACTATGGGGTCCACGAGCAGTACTTC

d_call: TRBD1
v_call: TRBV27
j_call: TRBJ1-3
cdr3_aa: CASRPARGNGNTIYF
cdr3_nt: TGTGCCAGCCGGCCAGCCAGGGGGAACGGAAACACCATATATTTT

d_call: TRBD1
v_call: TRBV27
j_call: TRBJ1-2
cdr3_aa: CASSPRQGAVGYTF
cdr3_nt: TGTGCCAGCAGTCCCAGACAGGGGGCGGTTGGCTACACCTTC

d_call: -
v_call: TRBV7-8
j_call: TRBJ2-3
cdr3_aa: CASSPGGAVTDTQYF
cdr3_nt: TGTGCCAGCAGCCCCGGAGGGGCGGTAACAGATACGCAGTATTTT

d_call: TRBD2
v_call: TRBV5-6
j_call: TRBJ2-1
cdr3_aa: CASSLRTSLLYNEQFF
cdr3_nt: TGTGCCAGCAGCTTGAGGACTAGCTTACTCTACAATGAGCAGTTCTTC

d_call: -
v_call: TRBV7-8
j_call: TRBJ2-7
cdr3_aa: CASSPQSYEQYF
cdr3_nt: TGTGCCAGCAGCCCGCAGTCCTACGAGCAGTACTTC

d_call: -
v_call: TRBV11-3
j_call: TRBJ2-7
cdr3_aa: CASSSPSGVYEQYF
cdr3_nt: TGTGCCAGCAGCTCCCCATCAGGCGTCTACGAGCAGTACTTC

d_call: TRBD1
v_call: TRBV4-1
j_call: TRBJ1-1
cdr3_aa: CASSQVPLISGTGGFTEAFF
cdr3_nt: TGCGCCAGCAGCCAAGTACCTCTAATCTCCGGGACAGGGGGTTTCACTGAAGCTTTCTTT

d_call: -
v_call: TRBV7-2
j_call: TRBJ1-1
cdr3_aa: CASSPSGGMNTEAFF
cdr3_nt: TGTGCCAGCAGCCCCTCGGGGGGGATGAACACTGAAGCTTTCTTT

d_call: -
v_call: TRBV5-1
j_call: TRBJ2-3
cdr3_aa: CASSLSPPGDTQYF
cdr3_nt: TGCGCCAGCAGCTTGTCGCCCCCCGGGGATACGCAGTATTTT

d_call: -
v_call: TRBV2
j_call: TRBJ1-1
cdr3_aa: CASGGHKNTEAFF
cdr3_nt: TGTGCCAGCGGCGGACACAAGAACACTGAAGCTTTCTTT

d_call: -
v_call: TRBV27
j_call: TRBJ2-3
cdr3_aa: CASSSVSDTQYF
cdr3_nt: TGTGCCAGCAGTTCGGTCTCCGATACGCAGTATTTT

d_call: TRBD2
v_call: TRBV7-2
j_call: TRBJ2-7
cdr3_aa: CASRWGGLAGSYEQYF
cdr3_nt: TGTGCCAGCAGGTGGGGGGGACTAGCGGGGTCCTACGAGCAGTACTTC

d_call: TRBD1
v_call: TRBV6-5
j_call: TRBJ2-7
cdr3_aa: CASSTGQGREQYF
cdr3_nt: TGTGCCAGCAGTACCGGACAGGGACGCGAGCAGTACTTC

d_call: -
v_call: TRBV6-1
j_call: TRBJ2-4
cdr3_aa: CASTRVGAKNIQYF
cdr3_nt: TGTGCCAGCACCAGGGTTGGGGCCAAAAACATTCAGTACTTC

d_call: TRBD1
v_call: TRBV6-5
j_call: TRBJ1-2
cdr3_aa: CASSGTRGAYGYTF
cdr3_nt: TGTGCCAGCAGTGGGACCAGGGGGGCCTATGGCTACACCTTC

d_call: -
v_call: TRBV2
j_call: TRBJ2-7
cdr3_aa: CASSLRLVAKWYEQYF
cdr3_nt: TGTGCCAGCAGTCTCCGTTTGGTAGCGAAATGGTACGAGCAGTACTTC

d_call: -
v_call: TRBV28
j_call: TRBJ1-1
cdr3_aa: CASLRAVANTEAFF
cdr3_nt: TGTGCCAGCCTGAGGGCGGTAGCTAACACTGAAGCTTTCTTT

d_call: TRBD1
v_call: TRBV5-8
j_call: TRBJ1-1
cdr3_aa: CASSLRGAEAFF
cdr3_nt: TGTGCCAGCAGCCTCAGGGGGGCTGAAGCTTTCTTT

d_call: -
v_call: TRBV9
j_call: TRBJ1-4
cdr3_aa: CASSEQGKKLFF
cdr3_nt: TGTGCCAGCAGCGAACAGGGAAAAAAACTGTTTTTT

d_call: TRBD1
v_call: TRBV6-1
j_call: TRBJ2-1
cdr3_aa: CASSEIRGLYNEQFF
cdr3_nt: TGTGCCAGCAGTGAAATCAGGGGGCTATACAATGAGCAGTTCTTC

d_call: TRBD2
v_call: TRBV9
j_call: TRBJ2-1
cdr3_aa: CASSATRNSGSAHEQFF
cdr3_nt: TGTGCCAGCAGCGCCACCCGTAATAGCGGGAGTGCGCATGAGCAGTTCTTC